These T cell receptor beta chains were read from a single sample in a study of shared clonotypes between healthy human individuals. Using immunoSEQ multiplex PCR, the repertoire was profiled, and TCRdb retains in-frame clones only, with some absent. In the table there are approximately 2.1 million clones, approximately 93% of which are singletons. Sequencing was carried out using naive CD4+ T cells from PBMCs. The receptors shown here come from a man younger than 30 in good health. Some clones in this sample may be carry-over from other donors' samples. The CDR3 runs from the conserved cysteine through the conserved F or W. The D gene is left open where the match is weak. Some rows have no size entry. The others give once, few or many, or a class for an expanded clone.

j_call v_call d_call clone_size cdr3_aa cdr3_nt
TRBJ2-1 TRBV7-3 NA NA CASSLERSEQFF TGTGCCAGCAGCTTGGAGCGGAGTGAGCAGTTCTTC
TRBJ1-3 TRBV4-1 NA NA CASSPGVARGNTIYF TGCGCCAGCAGCCCTGGGGTGGCTAGGGGAAACACCATATATTTT
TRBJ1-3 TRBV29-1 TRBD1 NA CSVDRGPGNTIYF TGCAGCGTTGACAGGGGGCCTGGAAACACCATATATTTT
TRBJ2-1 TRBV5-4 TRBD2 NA CASSLRLAGGSEQFF TGTGCCAGCAGCTTGAGGCTAGCGGGAGGTTCTGAGCAGTTCTTC
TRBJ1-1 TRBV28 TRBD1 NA CASRGTGDTEAFF TGTGCCAGCAGGGGGACAGGGGACACTGAAGCTTTCTTT
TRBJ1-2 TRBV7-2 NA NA CASSLRVFYGYTF TGTGCCAGCAGCTTGCGGGTCTTCTATGGCTACACCTTC
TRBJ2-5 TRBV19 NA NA CASSISGSGGPRTQYF TGTGCCAGTAGTATAAGCGGTTCCGGGGGGCCCAGGACCCAGTACTTC
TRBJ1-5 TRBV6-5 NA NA CASSRYPSGQPQHF TGTGCCAGCAGCCGTTACCCATCGGGTCAGCCCCAGCATTTT
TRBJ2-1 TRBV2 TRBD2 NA CASSEVRASGIPEQFF TGTGCCAGCAGTGAAGTAAGGGCTAGCGGGATTCCTGAGCAGTTCTTC
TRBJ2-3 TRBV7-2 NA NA CASSPTLGPPDTQYF TGTGCCAGCAGTCCGACCCTAGGTCCCCCAGATACGCAGTATTTT
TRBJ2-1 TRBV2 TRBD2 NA CASSVGGRSYNEQFF TGTGCCAGCAGTGTTGGCGGGAGGTCCTACAATGAGCAGTTCTTC
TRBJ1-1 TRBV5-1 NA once CASSFGQGRAEAFF TGCGCCAGCAGCTTTGGTCAGGGGAGGGCTGAAGCTTTCTTT
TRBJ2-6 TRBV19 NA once CASSPFGRTGANVLTF TGTGCCAGTAGCCCGTTCGGGCGTACTGGGGCCAACGTCCTGACTTTC
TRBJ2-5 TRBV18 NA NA CASSPLSRAETQYF TGTGCCAGCTCACCACTGTCAAGGGCCGAGACCCAGTACTTC
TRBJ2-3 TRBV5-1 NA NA CASRIGIGGTDTQYF TGCGCCAGCAGAATCGGAATAGGGGGAACAGATACGCAGTATTTT